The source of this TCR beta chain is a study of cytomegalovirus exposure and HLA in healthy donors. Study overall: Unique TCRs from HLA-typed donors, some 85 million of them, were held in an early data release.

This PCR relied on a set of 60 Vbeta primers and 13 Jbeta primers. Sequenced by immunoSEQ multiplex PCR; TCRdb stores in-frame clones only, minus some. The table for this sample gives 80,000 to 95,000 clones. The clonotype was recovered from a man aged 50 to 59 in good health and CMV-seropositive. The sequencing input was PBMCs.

DNA for the CDR3: TGTGCCAGCAGTCGACTAGCGGGGATCACAGATACGCAGTATTTT. This sequence encodes CASSRLAGITDTQYF. The chain has TRBV6-5 and TRBJ2-3; 11 bases are a match to TRBD2. The germline V gene encodes CDR1 MNHEY and CDR2 SVGAGI. V dropped 5 bases and J dropped 2; count of bases not matched to a gene: 3. The CDR3 is 15 amino acids.